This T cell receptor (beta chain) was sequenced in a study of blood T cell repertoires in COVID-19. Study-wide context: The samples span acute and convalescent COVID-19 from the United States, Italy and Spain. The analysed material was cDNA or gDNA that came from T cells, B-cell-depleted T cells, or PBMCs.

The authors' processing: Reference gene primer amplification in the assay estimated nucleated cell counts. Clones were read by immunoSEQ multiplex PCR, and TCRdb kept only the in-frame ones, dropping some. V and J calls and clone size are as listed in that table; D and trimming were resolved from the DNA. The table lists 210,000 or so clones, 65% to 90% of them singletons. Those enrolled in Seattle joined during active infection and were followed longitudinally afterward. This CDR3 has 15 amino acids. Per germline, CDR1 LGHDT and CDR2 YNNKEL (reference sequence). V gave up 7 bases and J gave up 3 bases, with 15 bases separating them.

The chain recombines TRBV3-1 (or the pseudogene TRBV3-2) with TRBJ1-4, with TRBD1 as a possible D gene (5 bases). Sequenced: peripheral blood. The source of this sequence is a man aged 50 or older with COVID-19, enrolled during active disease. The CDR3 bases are TGTGCCAGCAATGACGGGGGGGTCCCTAATGAAAAACTGTTTTTT. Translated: CASNDGGVPNEKLFF.